This is a list of T cell receptor beta chains from one sample in a study of cytomegalovirus exposure and HLA in healthy donors. Profiling relied on immunoSEQ multiplex PCR, and the TCRdb table lists in-frame clones only, not all of them. The table has about 120,000 clones, about three fifths seen once. Input material: PBMCs. The receptors stem from a woman aged 35 to 49 in good health and CMV-seropositive. Each CDR3 is given with its conserved first and last residue. A D gene is named only where the DNA matches it firmly. For some rows the clone size is stated as once, few or many, or as a class when expanded; others skip it.

TRBJ1-1,-,-,TRBV18,TGTGCCAGCTCACCAACAGGGCGGAGCACTGAAGCTTTCTTT,CASSPTGRSTEAFF
TRBJ1-2,-,-,TRBV19,TGTGCCAGTAGCCCTTTGTCGGGTAATGGCTACCCCTTC,CASSPLSGNGYPF
TRBJ1-4,TRBD1,-,TRBV18,TGTGCCAGCTCATCATCCGGGACAGGGGGCAATAAGGATTATGAAAAACTGTTTTTT,CASSSSGTGGNKDYEKLFF
TRBJ2-7,-,few,TRBV11-3,TGTGCCAGCAGCTTAAAGACCCACAGGGACGAGCAGTACTTC,CASSLKTHRDEQYF
TRBJ2-2,-,-,TRBV5-1,TGCGCCAGCAGCTTGTTATCCACCGGGGAGCTGTTTTTT,CASSLLSTGELFF
TRBJ2-2,TRBD1,-,TRBV19,TGTGCCAGTAGTATGAAGGGACAGGGTGGAACCGGGGAGCTGTTTTTT,CASSMKGQGGTGELFF
TRBJ2-3,TRBD2,few,TRBV7-6,TGTGCCACATCTTCTAGCGGAACTAGCACAGATACGCAGTATTTT,CATSSSGTSTDTQYF
TRBJ2-3,-,-,TRBV11-2,TGTGCCAGCAGCTTAAATCCCACTAGCACAGATACGCAGTATTTT,CASSLNPTSTDTQYF
TRBJ1-6,-,few,TRBV29-1,TGCAGCGTTGATACAGGGTCTGGGTCACCCCTCCACTTT,CSVDTGSGSPLHF
TRBJ2-3,TRBD2,-,TRBV18,TGTGCCAGCTCACCAACAGAAATAGCGGGAGCAGATACGCAGTATTTT,CASSPTEIAGADTQYF
TRBJ2-3,TRBD2,-,TRBV10-2,TGCGCCAGTGCTCCGGGACTAGCGACAGATACGCAGTATTTT,CASAPGLATDTQYF
TRBJ1-3,-,-,TRBV14,TGTGCCAGCAGCCCCACGGACGGGAGAGGCCTCTCCTCTGGAAACACCATATATTTT,CASSPTDGRGLSSGNTIYF
TRBJ1-5,-,-,TRBV6-5,TGTGCCAGCAGTTACGACGGAGATCAGCCCCAGCATTTT,CASSYDGDQPQHF
TRBJ2-2,TRBD1,-,TRBV6-5,TGTGCCAGCAGTACTTGGGGACAGGGCGCCGGGGAGCTGTTTTTT,CASSTWGQGAGELFF
TRBJ1-2,-,-,TRBV7-9,TGTTCCAGCAGCTTGGTCGCGGGGACCTACACCTTC,CSSSLVAGTYTF
TRBJ1-4,-,medium-sized,TRBV5-5,TGTGCCAGCAGCCCAGGTCAGGACACAGATGAAAAACTGTTTTTT,CASSPGQDTDEKLFF
TRBJ1-3,TRBD1,-,TRBV28,TGTGCCAGCAGTCCCGGGACAGGTTCTGGAAACACCATATATTTT,CASSPGTGSGNTIYF
TRBJ2-1,TRBD2,-,TRBV11-1,TGTGCCAGCAGCCCGGGGACTAGCCGCAATGAGCAGTTCTTC,CASSPGTSRNEQFF
TRBJ1-4,TRBD1,-,TRBV6-1,TGTGCCAGCAGTGGAGACAGGGGGACTAATGAAAAACTGTTTTTT,CASSGDRGTNEKLFF
TRBJ1-2,TRBD1,-,TRBV19,TGTGCCAGTAGAGAGACAGGGGCGCGCTATGGCTACACCTTC,CASRETGARYGYTF
TRBJ2-1,-,once,TRBV7-9,TGTGCCAGCAGCTTAGCGGACCTAACTAGGTCCAGCTCCTACAATGAGCAGTTCTTC,CASSLADLTRSSSYNEQFF
TRBJ2-3,TRBD2,-,TRBV9,TGTGCCAGCAGCGTTGGGACTAGCGGGAGTGGGGCTCGGGTAGATACGCAGTATTTT,CASSVGTSGSGARVDTQYF
TRBJ2-1,-,few,TRBV10-3,TGTGCCATCAGTGAGTCGGGAGGTGAGCAGTTCTTC,CAISESGGEQFF
TRBJ2-3,-,-,TRBV5-6,TGTGCCAGCAGCTTCGGTCTGTGGCGGGGAAGCACAGATACGCAGTATTTT,CASSFGLWRGSTDTQYF
TRBJ2-5,-,-,TRBV6-5,TGTGCCAGCAGTTATCCTCAAGAGACCCAGTACTTC,CASSYPQETQYF
TRBJ1-6,TRBD1,-,TRBV19,TGTGCCAGCCTGCAGGGGGCCAATTCACCCCTCCACTTT,CASLQGANSPLHF
TRBJ1-2,-,few,TRBV2,TGTGCCGGTAGCCGGGGGGGGGAGCATGGCTACACCTTC,CAGSRGGEHGYTF
TRBJ2-2,TRBD1,-,TRBV6-1,TGTGCCAGCAGACCGGGACAGGTGAACACCGGGGAGCTGTTTTTT,CASRPGQVNTGELFF
TRBJ2-2,TRBD2,few,TRBV6-5,TGTGCCAGCAGTTATGGGGGAGGGGTCGGGGAGCTGTTTTTT,CASSYGGGVGELFF
TRBJ2-2,TRBD1,few,TRBV6-4,TGTGCCAGCAGTCAACAAACAGGGGCCGGGGAGCTGTTTTTT,CASSQQTGAGELFF
TRBJ2-5,TRBD2,-,TRBV5-4,TGTGCCAGCAGCTTGGGGCTAGCGGCGGAACAAGAGACCCAGTACTTC,CASSLGLAAEQETQYF
TRBJ1-1,-,-,TRBV14,TGTGCCAGCAGCCAAATTCCCACTGGGAACACTGAAGCTTTCTTT,CASSQIPTGNTEAFF
TRBJ2-1,TRBD1,few,TRBV10-3,TGTGCCACCGGACAGGGTAATGAGCAGTTCTTC,CATGQGNEQFF
TRBJ1-1,-,-,TRBV29-1,TGCAGCGCCCCCCTGGCCGCCGAAGCTTTCTTT,CSAPLAAEAFF
TRBJ2-3,-,-,TRBV29-1,TGCAGCGTTGAAGTGAGTCCCACAGATACGCAGTATTTT,CSVEVSPTDTQYF
TRBJ1-6,-,-,TRBV10-1,TGCGCCAGCCGAGCAACCCTCAATTCACCCCTCCACTTT,CASRATLNSPLHF
TRBJ1-1,-,-,TRBV9,TGTGCCAGCAGCGTAGGCGGACAGATACGAAACACTGAAGCTTTCTTT,CASSVGGQIRNTEAFF
TRBJ1-6,-,few,TRBV2,TGTGCCAGCAGTGTGGACAGTTCACCCCTCCACTTT,CASSVDSSPLHF
TRBJ1-1,-,-,TRBV18,TGTGCCAGCTCACCCCGGGACAAGGTACACACTGAAGCTTTCTTT,CASSPRDKVHTEAFF
TRBJ1-5,TRBD1,-,TRBV5-3,TGTGCCAGAAGCTCGGACCGGGACAGGTTGGGACAGTCCAAAAATCAGCCCCAGCATTTT,CARSSDRDRLGQSKNQPQHF
TRBJ2-1,TRBD1,few,TRBV6-6,TGTGCCAGCAGTTCCAATACAGGGGATGAGCAGTTCTTC,CASSSNTGDEQFF
TRBJ2-1,TRBD2,-,TRBV19,TGTGCCAGTAGTATCCCAAGAGCGGGGCGGGGTGAGCAGTTCTTC,CASSIPRAGRGEQFF
TRBJ2-1,TRBD2,-,TRBV6-5,TGTGCCAGCAGTAGCCGTGGCGGGAGTGAGCAGTTCTTC,CASSSRGGSEQFF
TRBJ1-2,-,few,TRBV29-1,TGCAGCGTCCGCATAACAGGGTGTGGCTACACCTTC,CSVRITGCGYTF
TRBJ2-2,-,-,TRBV18,TGTGCCAGCCGACGGGAGGGGGCCGTCGGGGAGCTGTTTTTT,CASRREGAVGELFF